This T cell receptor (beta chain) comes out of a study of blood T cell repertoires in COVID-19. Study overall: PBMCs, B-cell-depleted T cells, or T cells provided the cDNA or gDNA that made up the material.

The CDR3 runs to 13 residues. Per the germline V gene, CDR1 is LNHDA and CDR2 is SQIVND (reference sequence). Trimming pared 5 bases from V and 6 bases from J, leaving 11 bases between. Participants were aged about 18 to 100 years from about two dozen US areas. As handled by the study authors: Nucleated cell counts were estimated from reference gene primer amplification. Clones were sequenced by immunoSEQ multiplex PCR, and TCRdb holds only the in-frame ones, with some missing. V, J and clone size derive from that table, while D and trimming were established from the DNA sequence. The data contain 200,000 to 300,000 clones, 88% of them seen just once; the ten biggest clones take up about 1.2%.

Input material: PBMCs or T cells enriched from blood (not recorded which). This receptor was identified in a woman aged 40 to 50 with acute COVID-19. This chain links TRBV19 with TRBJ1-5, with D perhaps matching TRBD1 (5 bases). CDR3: CASSPTGFQPQHF. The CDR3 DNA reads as TGTGCCAGTAGTCCAACAGGATTTCAGCCCCAGCATTTT.